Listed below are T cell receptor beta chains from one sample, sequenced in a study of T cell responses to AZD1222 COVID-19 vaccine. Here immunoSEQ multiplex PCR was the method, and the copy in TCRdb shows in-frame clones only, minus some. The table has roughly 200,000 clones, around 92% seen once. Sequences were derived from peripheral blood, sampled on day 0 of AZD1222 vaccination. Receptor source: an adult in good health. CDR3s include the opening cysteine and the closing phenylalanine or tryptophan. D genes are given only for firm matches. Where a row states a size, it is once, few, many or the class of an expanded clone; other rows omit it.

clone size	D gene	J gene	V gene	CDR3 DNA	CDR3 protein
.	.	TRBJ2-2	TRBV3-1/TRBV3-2	TGTGCCAGCAGCCAAGTAATGTCCGGGGAGCTGTTTTTT	CASSQVMSGELFF
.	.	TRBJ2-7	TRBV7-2	TGTGCCAGCAGCTTAGGCCCCTCCTTGACAGTCTCCTACGAGCAGTACTTC	CASSLGPSLTVSYEQYF
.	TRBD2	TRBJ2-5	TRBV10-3	TGTGCCATCAGTGCCAGCGGGGGGGGAGGGGAGACCCAGTACTTC	CAISASGGGGETQYF
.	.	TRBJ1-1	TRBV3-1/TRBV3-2	TGTGCCAGCAGCCAGGGTTCTAGCACTGAAGCTTTCTTT	CASSQGSSTEAFF
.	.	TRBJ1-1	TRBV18	TGTGCCAGCTCACGGAGGGACGGATACACTGAAGCTTTCTTT	CASSRRDGYTEAFF
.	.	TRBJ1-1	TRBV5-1	TGCGCCAGCAGCTTGACAGGGATGAACACTGAAGCTTTCTTT	CASSLTGMNTEAFF
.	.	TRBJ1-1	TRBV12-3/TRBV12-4	TGTGCCAGCAGAACGACAGTGAACACTGAAGCTTTCTTT	CASRTTVNTEAFF
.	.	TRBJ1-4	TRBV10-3	TGTGCCATCAGGGCAGGGTCCTTGGGTAATGAAAAACTGTTTTTT	CAIRAGSLGNEKLFF
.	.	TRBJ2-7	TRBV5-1	TGCGCCAGCAGCTCTGCGGGTAGGGGCTACGAGCAGTACTTC	CASSSAGRGYEQYF
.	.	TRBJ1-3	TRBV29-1	TGCAGCGTTGAAGATCCCCCCGGAAACACCATATATTTT	CSVEDPPGNTIYF
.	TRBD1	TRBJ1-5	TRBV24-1	TGTGCCACCAGGGGGGACAGGGAAGGGAGCAATCAGCCCCAGCATTTT	CATRGDREGSNQPQHF
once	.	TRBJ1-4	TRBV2	TGTGCCAGCAATAAGGGACCGCTAAATGAAAAACTGTTTTTT	CASNKGPLNEKLFF
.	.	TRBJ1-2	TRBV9	TGTGCCAGCAGCGTAGCGGATCAGGGGTATGGCTACACCTTC	CASSVADQGYGYTF
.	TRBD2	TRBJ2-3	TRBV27	TGTGCCAGCAGTCCTCGACTAGCGTACACAGATACGCAGTATTTT	CASSPRLAYTDTQYF
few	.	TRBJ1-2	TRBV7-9	TGTGCCAGCAGCTTAGTGTACAGTCGGGCCTATGGCTACACCTTC	CASSLVYSRAYGYTF
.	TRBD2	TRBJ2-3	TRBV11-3	TGTGCCAGCAGTCCGGGACTAGCGGCCACAGATACGCAGTATTTT	CASSPGLAATDTQYF
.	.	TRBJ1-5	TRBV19	TGTGCCTCCCGGGGGGCAGGTAGCAATCAGCCCCAGCATTTT	CASRGAGSNQPQHF
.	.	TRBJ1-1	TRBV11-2	TGTGCCAGCAGCTTTAACCCTAGGGTTACTGAAGCTTTCTTT	CASSFNPRVTEAFF
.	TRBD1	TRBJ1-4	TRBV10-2	TGCGCCAGCAGTGAGGACAGGGGAATCGAAAAACTGTTTTTT	CASSEDRGIEKLFF
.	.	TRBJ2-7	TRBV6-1	TGTGCCAGCAGTGCCCAGGGAGGACTCCCAAGATCCTCCTACGAGCAGTACTTC	CASSAQGGLPRSSYEQYF
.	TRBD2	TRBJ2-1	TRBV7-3	TGTGCCAGCAGAGACCCGGGGGGTGAGCAGTTCTTC	CASRDPGGEQFF
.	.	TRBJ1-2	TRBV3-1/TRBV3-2	TGTGCCAGCAGCCTTCGCGGGGGCTATGGCTACACCTTC	CASSLRGGYGYTF
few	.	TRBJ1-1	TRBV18	TGTGCCAGCTCACCACCGAGGGGTAGTAACACTGAAGCTTTCTTT	CASSPPRGSNTEAFF
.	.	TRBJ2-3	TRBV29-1	TGCAGCGCCTGGAGGGTTGGCACAGATACGCAGTATTTT	CSAWRVGTDTQYF
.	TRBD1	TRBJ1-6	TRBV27	TGTGCCAGCAGTTTTCTTCCGACAGGGGGGAATAATTCACCCCTCCACTTT	CASSFLPTGGNNSPLHF
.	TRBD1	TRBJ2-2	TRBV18	TGTGCCAGCTCACTCAGGACAGGGAACACCGGGGAGCTGTTTTTT	CASSLRTGNTGELFF
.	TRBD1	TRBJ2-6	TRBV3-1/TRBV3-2	TGTGCCAGCAGCTCCGGGACAGGGTTTGCTGGGGCCAACGTCCTGACTTTC	CASSSGTGFAGANVLTF
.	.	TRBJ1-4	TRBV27	TGTGCCAGCAGTAGGGAAGCTAATGAAAAACTGTTTTTT	CASSREANEKLFF
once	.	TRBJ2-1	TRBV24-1	TGTGCCACCAGTGATTATAGGGGCACTGAGCAGTTCTTC	CATSDYRGTEQFF
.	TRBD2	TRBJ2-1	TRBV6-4	TGTGCCAGCAGCCCAGCGGGGGGTGGTTACAATGAGCAGTTCTTC	CASSPAGGGYNEQFF
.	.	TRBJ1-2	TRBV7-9	TGTGCCAGCAGCTTAGCGGGGAGGTCGGCTGGCTACACCTTC	CASSLAGRSAGYTF
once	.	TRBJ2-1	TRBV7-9	TGTGCCAGCAGCTTAGTTAAGGAGAGCTCCTACAATGAGCAGTTCTTC	CASSLVKESSYNEQFF
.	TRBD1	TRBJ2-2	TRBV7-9	TGTGCCAGCAGCTTAGGGACAGGGGCCGGGGAGCTGTTTTTT	CASSLGTGAGELFF
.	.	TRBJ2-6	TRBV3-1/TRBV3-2	TGTGCCAGCAGCCAAGTGGCAGTGGCTGGGGCCAACGTCCTGACTTTC	CASSQVAVAGANVLTF
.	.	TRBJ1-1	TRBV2	TGTGCCAGCCCTCGGGGGGTAGGCACTGAAGCTTTCTTT	CASPRGVGTEAFF
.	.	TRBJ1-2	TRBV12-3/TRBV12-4	TGTGCCAGCAGGACAGACAACTCCCCTGGCTACACCTTC	CASRTDNSPGYTF
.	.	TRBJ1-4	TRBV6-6	TGTGCCAGCAGTTACGGCGAGTATTGGTTTTTT	CASSYGEYWFF
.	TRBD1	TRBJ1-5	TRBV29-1	TGCAGCGTTACGGACAGGTATAGCAATCAGCCCCAGCATTTT	CSVTDRYSNQPQHF
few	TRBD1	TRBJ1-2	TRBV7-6	TGTGCCAGCAGCTTAGAGACAGGGGAAGGCTACACCTTC	CASSLETGEGYTF